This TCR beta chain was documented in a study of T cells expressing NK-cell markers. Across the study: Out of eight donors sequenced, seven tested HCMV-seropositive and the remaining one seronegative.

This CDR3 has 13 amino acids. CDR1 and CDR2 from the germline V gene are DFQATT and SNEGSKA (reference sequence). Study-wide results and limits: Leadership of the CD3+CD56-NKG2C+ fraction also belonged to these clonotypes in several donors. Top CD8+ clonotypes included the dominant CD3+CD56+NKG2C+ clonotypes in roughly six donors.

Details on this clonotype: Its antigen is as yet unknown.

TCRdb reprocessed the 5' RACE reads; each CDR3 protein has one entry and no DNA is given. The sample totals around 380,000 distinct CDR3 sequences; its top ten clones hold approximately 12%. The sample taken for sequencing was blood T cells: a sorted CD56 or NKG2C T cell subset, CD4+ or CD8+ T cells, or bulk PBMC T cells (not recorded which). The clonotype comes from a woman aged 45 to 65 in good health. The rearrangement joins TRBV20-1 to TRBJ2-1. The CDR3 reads CSARPGLLNEQFF.